A selection of T cell receptor beta chains follows, all from one sample in a study of T cell changes during pregnancy in multiple sclerosis. Sequenced by immunoSEQ multiplex PCR; TCRdb stores in-frame clones only, minus some. This table holds 72,000 or so clones, 93% found once. This material consisted of peripheral blood, taken in the second trimester of pregnancy. These receptors all stem from a female donor with multiple sclerosis, enrolled in a pregnancy study. Each CDR3 is given with its conserved first and last residue. Each record gives: V gene, J gene, CDR3 protein.

V: TRBV19
J: TRBJ1-5
CDR3: CASTDRGNQPQHF

V: TRBV15
J: TRBJ2-5
CDR3: CATSRTSPGQQETQYF

V: TRBV7-3
J: TRBJ1-6
CDR3: CASSLTPGGGSPLHF

V: TRBV15
J: TRBJ1-2
CDR3: CATSSSQEGNYGYTF

V: TRBV11-2
J: TRBJ2-7
CDR3: CASSLAPFTGEEQYF

V: TRBV5-1
J: TRBJ1-1
CDR3: CASSLGGTVEAFF

V: TRBV6-5
J: TRBJ2-7
CDR3: CASSYGQGAYEQYF

V: TRBV5-1
J: TRBJ2-3
CDR3: CASSLRGAGEPDTQYF

V: TRBV14
J: TRBJ2-1
CDR3: CASSQTSRGGGQFF

V: TRBV7-6
J: TRBJ1-1
CDR3: CASSRGGGGTEAFF